This TCR beta chain was sequenced during a study of T cell responses to AZD1222 COVID-19 vaccine. The study's findings and limits: The donors showed a predominance of white British ancestry and of females, with possible underestimation of clonal diversity. Nearly half of the spike-specific TCRs reportedly recognize variant regions that carry no mutations.

Worth noting for this clone: Its matching antigen is unknown.

From germline, CDR1 is LGHNA and CDR2 YSLEER. Unmatched junction bases numbered 7, after V lost 2 bases and J lost 3 bases. The length of the CDR3 is 17 residues. TCRdb keeps only in-frame clones here, not all; method: immunoSEQ multiplex PCR. The data hold just over 150,000 clones, with less than 90% observed a single time. Source: peripheral blood, taken after recovery from COVID-19. The chain has TRBV4-3 and TRBJ1-4; the match to TRBD1 covers 9 bases. The receptor's source is an adult who had recovered from COVID-19. CDR3 residues: CASSQSGGQGANEKLFF. DNA of the CDR3: TGCGCCAGCAGCCAATCGGGGGGACAGGGTGCTAATGAAAAACTGTTTTTT.